What follows is one TCR beta chain and its context. What it recognizes is unknown. Profiled with immunoSEQ multiplex PCR; TCRdb holds only in-frame clones, not every one. The repertoire consists of some 120,000 clones, with 92% occurring once and the leading ten covering 1.5% to 2%. This specimen comes from a study of T cell responses to AZD1222 COVID-19 vaccine. General observations from the study: Spike-specific TCR breadth rose after two AZD1222 doses, and depth rose as well.

Analyses pooled second doses at about 4 or about 12 weeks. CDR1 and CDR2 from the germline V gene are MNHEY and SMNVEV (reference sequence). V lost 8 bases and J lost 0; bases outside the gene matches: 5. The CDR3 length is 14 residues. Sequences were derived from peripheral blood, sampled 28 days after the second AZD1222 dose. The origin of this receptor is an adult who received the AZD1222 COVID-19 vaccine. The chain links TRBV27 to TRBJ2-7; 9 bases map to TRBD2. CDR3 amino acids: CASRGTSSSYEQYF. The CDR3 nucleotides read TGTGCCAGCCGCGGGACTAGCAGCTCCTACGAGCAGTACTTC.